The 16 T cell receptor beta chains reported below all come from one sample, sequenced in a study of blood T cell repertoires in COVID-19. Libraries were prepared by immunoSEQ multiplex PCR; TCRdb keeps only in-frame clonotypes and omits some of them. Here the sample spans about 180,000 clones, 84% being singletons. The sequenced sample was PBMCs or T cells enriched from blood (not recorded which). The receptors shown here come from a man aged 45 to 65 who had recovered from COVID-19.

The rearrangement joins TRBV5-4 to TRBJ1-6; 9 nucleotides match TRBD1. From germline, CDR1 is SGHNT and CDR2 YYREEE (reference sequence). V shed 3 bases and J 5 bases; nucleotides not matched to a gene: 3. The CDR3 sequence is 15 residues long. The DNA of the CDR3 is TGTGCCAGCAGCTCCCGGGACAGGGATAATTCACCCCTCCACTTT. Its translation: CASSSRDRDNSPLHF.

This clone was seen only a few times. The genes are TRBV2 and TRBJ2-1; 8 bases align to TRBD2. Germline CDR1 reads SNHLY; CDR2 reads FYNNEI. This CDR3 contains 15 residues. The J segment lost 4 bases and the V segment lost 4 bases, leaving 6 bases of the junction unmatched. The CDR3 spells CASSVQRGTYNEQFF. In DNA, the CDR3 is TGTGCCAGCAGTGTCCAGCGGGGGACATACAATGAGCAGTTCTTC.

This CDR3 is CASSVRDREPYEQYF. DNA of the CDR3: TGCGCCAGCAGCGTACGGGACAGGGAACCTTACGAGCAGTACTTC. The chain carries TRBV4-1 and TRBJ2-7; 9 nucleotides match TRBD1. Looked up from germline, CDR1 is MGHRA and CDR2 is YSYEKL. This CDR3 is built from 15 residues. The V segment lost 5 bases and the J segment 4 bases; nucleotides outside the gene matches: 9.

This rearrangement joins TRBV7-2 to TRBJ2-5; D gene unclear. Per germline, CDR1 SGHTA and CDR2 FQGNSA. V was shortened by 3 bases and J by 2 bases, with 10 bases between the two germline ends. This CDR3 is 14 amino acids long. The CDR3 protein is CASSFPIRQETQYF. CDR3 DNA: TGTGCCAGCAGCTTCCCCATCAGGCAAGAGACCCAGTACTTC.

The chain links TRBV7-2 to TRBJ1-5; no clear D gene. Germline loops: CDR1 SGHTA, CDR2 FQGNSA. The CDR3 sequence is 15 residues long. V lost 1 base, J lost 4 bases, and 11 bases lay in between. This chain's CDR3 is CASSLESSGNQPQHF. Here the CDR3 DNA reads TGTGCCAGCAGCTTAGAATCCTCCGGGAATCAGCCCCAGCATTTT.

This sequence joins TRBV5-1 and TRBJ2-3, with D perhaps TRBD2 (5 bases). The CDR3 runs 14 residues. Deletions cut 5 bases from V and 4 bases from J, with 14 bases between. The V gene's germline CDR1 is SGHRS and CDR2 YFSETQ. CDR3 nucleotide sequence: TGCGCCAGCAGTAAGCTAGCTAGGGCAGATACGCAGTATTTT. This codes for CASSKLARADTQYF.

The V call is TRBV18, the J call TRBJ2-5; D is perhaps TRBD2 (6 bases). Trimming pared 8 bases from V and 4 bases from J, leaving 20 bases between. Germline assignment: CDR1 KGHSH and CDR2 LQKENI. The CDR3 contains 15 residues. The CDR3 coding sequence is TGTGCCAGCCGCCCGAGGGGACTCCTAGGAGAGACCCAGTACTTC. Encoded protein: CASRPRGLLGETQYF.

This chain links TRBV6-5 with TRBJ1-5; 7 nucleotides match TRBD1. The CDR3 extends over 16 amino acids. V was pared by 0 bases and J by 2 bases, with 4 bases of the junction left unmatched. Germline V gene sequence: CDR1 MNHEY, CDR2 SVGAGI. CDR3 sequence (DNA): TGTGCCAGCAGTTACTCCGGCCAGGGGGGCAATCAGCCCCAGCATTTT. It is translated as CASSYSGQGGNQPQHF.

This chain's CDR3 is CASSSADRQGPDTQYF. In DNA, the CDR3 is TGCGCCAGCAGCTCGGCTGACAGACAGGGGCCAGATACGCAGTATTTT. The chain employs TRBV5-1 and TRBJ2-3; TRBD1 aligns across 8 bases. The germline gives CDR1 SGHRS, CDR2 YFSETQ. V was pared by 3 bases and J by 4 bases, with 10 bases of the junction left unmatched. The CDR3 extends over 16 amino acids.

About this clone itself: A read error is likely, as this CDR3 ends without the conserved phenylalanine or tryptophan. It is unclear where the CDR3 begins or ends on the DNA, so no DNA is shown, and the CDR3 is as TCRdb lists it. V gene TRBV20-1 combines with J gene TRBJ2-3; no check of the table's D call, TRBD2, against the DNA was made. The CDR3 is 11 amino acids in total, end residues counted. Per the germline V gene, CDR1 is DFQATT and CDR2 is SNEGSKA (reference sequence). CDR3: CSAEAPGGPIL.

The CDR3 DNA is TGTGCCAGCAGTTACTCTTCAGGGGTTGGCACTGAAGCTTTCTTT. This translates into CASSYSSGVGTEAFF. The chain employs TRBV6-5 and TRBJ1-1; TRBD1 might be the D (6 bases). Per germline, CDR1 MNHEY and CDR2 SVGAGI. Trimming shortened V by 0 bases and J by 4 bases, and 12 bases separated the two germline ends. CDR3 length equals 15 residues.

The gene calls are TRBV30 and TRBJ2-7, with 8 bases aligning to TRBD1. The V gene's germline CDR1 is GTSNPN and CDR2 SVGIG (reference sequence). CDR3 length: 14 amino acids. CDR3 loop: CGAGTGLSSYEQYF. The CDR3 bases are TGTGGGGCGGGGACAGGCCTGAGCTCCTACGAGCAGTACTTC.

The chain couples TRBV19 to TRBJ1-3, with 9 bases lining up with TRBD1. The V segment lost 6 bases and the J segment 0 bases; nucleotides outside the gene matches: 12. This CDR3 contains 18 residues. Germline V lookup: CDR1 LNHDA, CDR2 SQIVND (reference sequence). The CDR3 protein is CASSARWGQGRSGNTIYF. CDR3 nucleotide sequence: TGTGCCAGTAGCGCACGATGGGGACAGGGCCGCTCTGGAAACACCATATATTTT.

The chain uses TRBV10-1 and TRBJ1-3; possible D gene TRBD1, 5 bases. The CDR3 totals 13 residues. Germline CDR1 WNHNN, CDR2 SYGVQD (reference sequence). The ends were cut back, 7 bases at V and 4 bases at J, with 11 bases in the middle. The CDR3 nucleotides read TGCGCCAGCAATAAGGGACTCGGAAACACCATATATTTT. Amino acid sequence: CASNKGLGNTIYF.

The chain has TRBV6-5 and TRBJ1-1; no reliable D call. Deletions cut 2 bases from V and 5 bases from J, with 9 bases between. The germline V gene encodes CDR1 MNHEY and CDR2 SVGAGI. The CDR3 runs to 13 residues. CDR3 sequence reads: CASSYETATEAFF. The CDR3 nucleotides are TGTGCCAGCAGTTACGAAACAGCTACTGAAGCTTTCTTT.

The gene calls are TRBV5-6 and TRBJ2-2; tentatively, D is TRBD1 (5 bases). The V end was cut by 0 bases, the J end by 3 bases, with 9 bases between. The CDR3 length is 15 residues. Germline values: CDR1 SGHDT, CDR2 YYEEEE. CDR3 sequence: CASSLGQLDTGELFF. As DNA, the CDR3 is TGTGCCAGCAGCTTGGGACAGCTCGACACCGGGGAGCTGTTTTTT.